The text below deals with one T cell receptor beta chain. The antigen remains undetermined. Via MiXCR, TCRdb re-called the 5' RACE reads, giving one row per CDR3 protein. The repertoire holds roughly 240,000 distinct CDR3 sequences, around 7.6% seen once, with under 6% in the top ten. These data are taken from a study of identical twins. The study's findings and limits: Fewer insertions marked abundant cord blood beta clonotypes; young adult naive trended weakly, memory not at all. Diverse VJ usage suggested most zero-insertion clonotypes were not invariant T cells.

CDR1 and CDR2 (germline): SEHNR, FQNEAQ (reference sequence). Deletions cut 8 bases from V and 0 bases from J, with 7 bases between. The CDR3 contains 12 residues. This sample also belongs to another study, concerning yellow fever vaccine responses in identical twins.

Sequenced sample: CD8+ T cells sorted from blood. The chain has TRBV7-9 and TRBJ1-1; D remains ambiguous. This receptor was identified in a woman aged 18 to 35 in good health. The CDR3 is CASGILNTEAFF. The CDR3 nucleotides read TGTGCCAGCGGGATCCTGAACACTGAAGCTTTCTTT. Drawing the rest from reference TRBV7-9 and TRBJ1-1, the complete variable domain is DTGVSQNPRHKITKRGQNVTFRCDPISEHNRLYWYRQTLGQGPEFLTYFQNEAQLEKSRLLSDRFSAERPKGSFSTLEIQRTEQGDSAMYLCASGILNTEAFFGQGTRLTVV.